This TCR beta chain was sequenced during a study of T cell repertoires in urothelial bladder cancer (dated by TCRdb to between 2017 and 2020). About the investigation overall: Of the 12 resected lesions, three were clinical stage cT0, three were cTa, three were cT1 and three were cT2 or greater. Eleven to twelve resected bladder lesions were studied, comprising urothelial carcinoma (UC+) and benign (UC-) specimens. In the study, clonality of the TCR repertoire in bladder tumors was compared against clonality in benign bladder inflammation. About a dozen patients with bladder lesions undergoing transurethral resection were identified prospectively.

Reading from cysteine to phenylalanine, the CDR3 counts 14 amino acids. Only the CDR3 DNA is retained, 42 bases long and in frame from the first base. V and J are truncated by 3 bases and 2 bases respectively, leaving an intervening sequence of 11 bases. Sequences GTSNPN (CDR1) and SVGIG (CDR2) are obtained from the germline V gene (reference sequence). Findings and caveats that apply to the study as a whole: Urothelial carcinoma specimens contained fewer T cells than benign specimens, with a median of approximately 5,100 versus 26,000. In carcinoma specimens, one T-cell clone made up as much as 17% of infiltrating lymphocytes, versus less than 2.5% in benign specimens. Carcinoma specimens had a median tumor infiltrating lymphocyte percentage of about 2%, while benign specimens had a median of approximately 12%.

Specimens of bladder lesions were obtained during transurethral resection and kept at -80C. DNA was isolated from bladder specimens obtained during transurethral resection. On this clone itself: This receptor's antigen is unknown. The record has no base qualities; no much larger clone is one base away.

The immunoSEQ assay was used to sequence the CDR3 region of the TCR beta chain. For the original study's pipeline: For each specimen, T-cell fraction, clonal dominance and maximum TCR clone frequency were calculated. Imported from immuneACCESS, the table was reduced by TCRdb to in-frame sequences with V and J called. These copies leave out some clones; in studies compared against another copy, an unresolved V gene accounts for under half, and the cause of the remainder is not known. The V and J calls and clone size come from that table; D and trimming were worked out from the DNA. The sample data list 13,000 or so clones, and less than 75% of these were observed just once. In total, the top ten clones hold approximately 9% of the sample.

The sequence is built from TRBV30 and TRBJ2-1; TRBD2 could be the D gene, as 5 bases match. The source is a human donor with urothelial carcinoma. The material sequenced was tumor-infiltrating cells from bladder cancer. The sequenced DNA is TGTGCCTGGAGCCTCTCCGGGGCCTACAATGAGCAGTTCTTC. This is translated as CAWSLSGAYNEQFF.